A selection of T cell receptor beta chains follows, all from one sample in a study of T-cell memory formation after mild COVID-19. A single record per CDR3 protein comes from TCRdb applying MiXCR to the 5' RACE reads. The data show more than 110,000 distinct CDR3 sequences, 14% seen once. Material: PBMCs or a T cell subset sorted from them (not recorded which). These receptors originate from an adult woman who had mild COVID-19 (a few samples of this study predate the infection). Cell type and time point are not known. Both conserved end residues are part of each CDR3. Each record gives: J gene, clone size, V gene, D gene, CDR3 DNA, CDR3 protein. D genes are given only for firm matches. Part of the rows lack a size; the others show once, few, many or a class for expanded clones.

TRBJ2-3 . TRBV29-1 TRBD2 TGCAGCGTTGAAGACCACCGGACTAGCGGCGAACTCACAGATACGCAGTATTTT CSVEDHRTSGELTDTQYF
TRBJ2-1 . TRBV24-1 TRBD1 TGTGCCACCAGTGATCCCCGGGACAGGGGGCTCTATTCCTACAATGAGCAGTTCTTC CATSDPRDRGLYSYNEQFF
TRBJ1-5 many TRBV20-1 . TGCAGTGCTAGAGTCAGGGGACTATATAGCAATCAGCCCCAGCATTTT CSARVRGLYSNQPQHF
TRBJ2-7 . TRBV5-1 TRBD2 TGCGCCAGCAGCTATAGCGGGAGCGGGTACGAGCAGTACTTC CASSYSGSGYEQYF
TRBJ2-7 many TRBV20-1 TRBD1 TGCAGTGCCGAGGACAGGGGGAGCTCCTACGAGCAGTACTTC CSAEDRGSSYEQYF
TRBJ2-2 . TRBV4-3 . TGCGCCAGCAGCCAAGATGGGAGACTAGAGTCGAACACCGGGGAGCTGTTTTTT CASSQDGRLESNTGELFF
TRBJ1-5 few TRBV5-6 . TGTGCCAGCAGTCCGGGTCTCGAAAGCAATCAGCCCCAGCATTTT CASSPGLESNQPQHF
TRBJ2-3 . TRBV7-8 TRBD2 TGTGCCAGCAGCGGCCAAGGAACCGGGACTAGCGTATCGGATACGCAGTATTTT CASSGQGTGTSVSDTQYF
TRBJ1-5 few TRBV18 . TGTGCCAGCTCACCACCAGGGGACCAGCCCCAGCATTTT CASSPPGDQPQHF
TRBJ2-7 . TRBV7-2 . TGTGCCAGCAGCTTAGTTGGGGGCGTCTACGAGCAGTACTTC CASSLVGGVYEQYF
TRBJ2-4 few TRBV12-3/TRBV12-4 TRBD1 TGTGCCAGCAGGCCACGACAGGGTAGCAAAAACATTCAGTACTTC CASRPRQGSKNIQYF
TRBJ1-4 . TRBV20-1 . TGCAGTGCTAGAAGAGCGTCCGCAACTAATGAAAAACTGTTTTTT CSARRASATNEKLFF
TRBJ2-7 few TRBV11-2 TRBD2 TGTGCCAGCAGCCGGACTAGGGCCTACGAGCAGTACTTC CASSRTRAYEQYF
TRBJ2-7 many TRBV5-1 TRBD1 TGCGCCAGCAGCTCTTCGACAGGGCCCTACGAGCAGTACTTC CASSSSTGPYEQYF
TRBJ1-1 few TRBV5-6 . TGTGCCAGCAGCTTGGGACAGTCGAACACTGAAGCTTTCTTT CASSLGQSNTEAFF
TRBJ2-7 . TRBV7-9 . TGTGCCAGCAGCGAAGGACTAAGCTCCTACGAGCAGTACTTC CASSEGLSSYEQYF
TRBJ2-5 . TRBV29-1 TRBD1 TGCAGCGTTGAATCTCAGGACAGGGTGGAGGAGACCCAGTACTTC CSVESQDRVEETQYF
TRBJ1-4 . TRBV12-3/TRBV12-4 . TGTGCCAGCAGTAGACACGTCTATAATGAAAAACTGTTTTTT CASSRHVYNEKLFF
TRBJ2-1 . TRBV20-1 TRBD1 TGCAGTGCTCCCGACAGGGCTACCTACAATGAGCAGTTCTTC CSAPDRATYNEQFF
TRBJ2-3 few TRBV7-2 . TGTGCCAGCAGCCGATTACCACCCTGGAACGGGGTAGAGGGGCAGTATTTT CASSRLPPWNGVEGQYF
TRBJ2-1 . TRBV27 . TGTGCCAGCAGTTTAGCTAGCATCCCCTACAATGAGCAGTTCTTC CASSLASIPYNEQFF
TRBJ1-2 few TRBV19 . TGTGCCAGTACCCTGAGGACACCTACAAACTATGGCTACACCTTC CASTLRTPTNYGYTF
TRBJ2-7 . TRBV10-3 . TGTGCCATCAGTGAGTCGGGGGGGGCGAACTACGAGCAGTACTTC CAISESGGANYEQYF
TRBJ1-1 few TRBV4-2 . TGTGCCAGCAGCAACCCAACCCCCGGGTCTGAAGCTTTCTTT CASSNPTPGSEAFF
TRBJ2-2 . TRBV12-3/TRBV12-4 TRBD1 TGTGCCAGCAGAGTAGGACAGGGATTGAACACCGGGGAGCTGTTTTTT CASRVGQGLNTGELFF
TRBJ2-7 many TRBV5-1 . TGCGCCAGCACCAACCAAATATCCCCGGGAGAACAAGATTACGAGCAGTACTTC CASTNQISPGEQDYEQYF
TRBJ2-5 many TRBV6-6 TRBD1 TGTGCCAGCAGTTCCCGGACAGGGGACGAGACCCAGTACTTC CASSSRTGDETQYF
TRBJ2-7 . TRBV3-1 . TGTGCCAGCAGCCAAGTTGCTAGTAGCCTCTCCTACGAGCAGTACTTC CASSQVASSLSYEQYF
TRBJ2-1 few TRBV7-9 . TGTGCCAGCAGCCGACTGTACAATGAGCAGTTCTTC CASSRLYNEQFF
TRBJ1-2 . TRBV7-2 TRBD1 TGTGCCAGCAGCCCGGGACAGGGGATGTATGCCTACACCTTC CASSPGQGMYAYTF
TRBJ2-7 few TRBV20-1 . TGCAGTGCCGCGAGAGCGGGCTGGGACTCCTACGAGCAGTACTTC CSAARAGWDSYEQYF
TRBJ2-2 few TRBV20-1 . TGCAGTGCTAGAGTCTTCCGTGGGCTGGGGGATACCACCGGGGAGCTGTTTTTT CSARVFRGLGDTTGELFF
TRBJ2-3 . TRBV29-1 . TGCAGCGTTGACCCCTCTAGCACAGATACGCAGTATTTT CSVDPSSTDTQYF
TRBJ2-1 . TRBV30 . TGTGCCTGGAGTGTTGTAGGGATAAATGAGCAGTTCTTC CAWSVVGINEQFF
TRBJ1-1 few TRBV20-1 . TGCAGTGCCCCTGGGGAGGGGAACACTGAAGCTTTCTTT CSAPGEGNTEAFF
TRBJ2-7 . TRBV20-1 . TGCAGTGGGGGGTTTTACTACGAGCAGTACTTC CSGGFYYEQYF
TRBJ2-1 . TRBV5-1 . TGCGCCAGCAGCTTGGACCTCTCACCTAATGAGCAGTTCTTC CASSLDLSPNEQFF
TRBJ2-7 . TRBV13 TRBD2 TGTGCCAGCAGCAACGAGCGGGGATACTACGAGCAGTACTTC CASSNERGYYEQYF
TRBJ2-3 many TRBV15 TRBD2 TGTGCCACCAGCCCTCGGACTAGCGGGGGGGCAGATACGCAGTATTTT CATSPRTSGGADTQYF
TRBJ2-5 . TRBV2 TRBD2 TGTGCCAGCTGCGGTAGCGGGATAGAGACCCAGTACTTC CASCGSGIETQYF
TRBJ2-5 many TRBV24-1 TRBD1 TGTGCCACCAGTGATCCTGGACAGGGAGGAGGAGAGACCCAGTACTTC CATSDPGQGGGETQYF
TRBJ2-7 few TRBV5-1 TRBD1 TGCGCCAGCAGCTTGGGAGGGACAGGGGCCTACGAGCAGTACTTC CASSLGGTGAYEQYF
TRBJ2-1 few TRBV9 . TGTGCCAGCAGCGACGGAGACAGGTCCTACAATGAGCAGTTCTTC CASSDGDRSYNEQFF
TRBJ2-1 . TRBV6-6 . TGTGCCAGCAGTTACGTGGCGGAGTTCAATGAGCAGTTCTTC CASSYVAEFNEQFF
TRBJ1-2 few TRBV13 . TGTGCCAGCAGCTTAGGAATCAATACCCGCTACACCTTC CASSLGINTRYTF
TRBJ2-7 few TRBV5-1 . TGCGCCAGCAGCTTGGAGGGGATCCCCCCGTACGAGCAGTACTTC CASSLEGIPPYEQYF